This TCR beta chain originates from a study of T cell responses to AZD1222 COVID-19 vaccine (dated by TCRdb to the early 2020s). Regarding the complete study: TCR sequencing was performed for 233 trial participants, of whom about 200 were given two doses of AZD1222 and around 25 were given two doses of MenACWY control vaccine. Trial participants were enrolled by age into subgroups of 18-55, 56-69 and 70-plus years, and roughly 150, 30 and 60 TCR-sequenced participants, respectively, were included in these subgroups.

In light of the paper, this sample's time point label describes: about 28 days (+/-7) after the second vaccine dose. AZD1222 recipients given second doses at about 4 weeks or at about 12 weeks were pooled, since spike-specific TCR depth and breadth were not found to differ between the two schedules. The vaccinee samples were drawn from two UK trials, COV001 and COV002, one of which was a single-blind randomized controlled phase 2/3 trial testing AZD1222 (ChAdOx1 nCoV-19) in healthy adults. For TCRbeta chain sequencing, PBMC samples were collected from trial participants at day 0 and at day 28 after the second dose. As regards this clone: Its antigen is unknown. No per-base quality is available; no much larger clone lies one base away.

The CDR3 regions of human TCRbeta chains were subjected to immunosequencing. The authors processed their data as follows. TCRs in the repertoires were matched against a reference library of SARS-CoV-2-specific TCRs that had been generated with the MIRA antigen-specificity platform. Breadth meant the fraction of unique TCRs that were SARS-CoV-2-associated, whereas depth meant the fraction of total T cells that were SARS-CoV-2-associated. Using the MIRA data, each spike-specific TCR was assigned both to the spike region to which the TCR was reactive and to a CD4 or CD8 class. Log10-transformed breadth and depth values were compared by one-way ANOVA with Sidak's multiple comparisons tests. TCRdb took over this immuneACCESS table, retaining in-frame rearrangements with V and J assigned. Such tables are incomplete; in checked studies, under half of the missing clones stem from an unresolved V gene, and the remainder is unexplained. V, J and clone size derive from that table, while D and trimming were established from the DNA sequence. Within this sample are about 37,000 clones, with 80% to 90% of them counted one time only. The top ten constitute approximately 10% of the sample.

The cysteine opens and the phenylalanine closes a CDR3 of 15 amino acids. The CDR3 DNA has 45 bases and is translated from base 1. According to the germline V gene, CDR1 reads MGHRA and CDR2 reads YSYEKL. V is trimmed back by 4 bases and J by 2 bases, and the junction contains 6 bases that no gene match accounts for. Study-wide conclusions, independent of this receptor: The vaccine-associated CD4 TCRs covered the entire spike protein, and the dominant responses fell in regions 160-218 and 743-854. Conclusions about previously exposed vaccinees are limited because only a handful of AZD1222 recipients were SARS-CoV-2 seropositive at baseline. Participants were mostly white British, with more females than males. The authors suggested clonal diversity may have been underestimated. Epitopes outside the regions mutated in the B.1.351 and B.1.1.7 variants were reportedly recognized by nearly half of the unique spike-specific TCRs. The 56-69-year group was small, and its depth increase did not reach significance, likely because of low power. Because no day 14 peak-response samples were available, the repertoires could be characterized only after the peak T cell response. A significant rise in spike-specific TCR breadth and depth was observed after two AZD1222 doses relative to day 0 and relative to MenACWY recipients.

This chain is built from TRBV4-1 and TRBJ2-3, with 7 middle bases fitting TRBD2. Sequencing used peripheral blood, obtained 28 days after the second AZD1222 dose. The TCR sequence derives from an adult who received the AZD1222 COVID-19 vaccine. The CDR3 in this case is CASSPGSGHTDTQYF. The nucleotide sequence reads TGCGCCAGCAGCCCGGGTAGCGGGCACACAGATACGCAGTATTTT.